Below are 14 T cell receptor beta chains sequenced from a single sample in a study of technical replicates of blood from a few donors. Sequencing used immunoSEQ multiplex PCR; TCRdb keeps in-frame clones, though not all of them. The table has about 17,000 clones, about 79% seen once. The sequencing sample was made of PBMCs. These receptors originate from a human donor in good health. Some clones in this sample may be carry-over from other donors' samples.

The chain joins TRBV25-1 to TRBJ2-7; D might be TRBD2 (5 bases). The CDR3 length is 15 residues. The germline gives CDR1 MGHDK, CDR2 SYGVNS. With 2 bases removed from V and 7 bases from J, the gap between germline ends came to 18 bases. In nucleotides, the CDR3 is TGTGCCAGCAGTGAAGTCACCGGGGATTCGGAGGAGCAGTACTTC. Protein: CASSEVTGDSEEQYF.

This chain joins TRBV19 and TRBJ1-5; 9 nucleotides agree with TRBD1. The junction had 2 bases not matched to a gene; V was cut back by 6 bases and J by 2 bases. The CDR3 is 14 residues long. Germline loops: CDR1 LNHDA, CDR2 SQIVND (reference sequence). The CDR3 is CASSRTGGNQPQHF. The CDR3 nucleotides read TGTGCCAGTAGCCGGACAGGGGGCAATCAGCCCCAGCATTTT.

The chain combines TRBV30 with TRBJ1-6; D perhaps matches TRBD1 (5 bases). This CDR3 comprises 14 residues. V lost 0 bases to trimming and J lost 7 bases, with 10 bases between them. The V gene's germline CDR1 is GTSNPN and CDR2 SVGIG (reference sequence). CDR3 sequence (DNA): TGTGCCTGGAGTGTACTGGACAAAAATTCACCCCTCCACTTT. It codes for CAWSVLDKNSPLHF.

The chain recombines TRBV5-8 with TRBJ1-5; 8 nucleotides align to TRBD1. Losses at the gene ends were 4 bases for V and 3 bases for J; bases not matched to a gene: 3. CDR3 length: 14 residues. Germline V lookup: CDR1 SGHTS, CDR2 YDEGEE. In DNA form, the CDR3 reads TGTGCCAGCAGCCCGGGACAGGTCAATCAGCCCCAGCATTTT. This gives the protein CASSPGQVNQPQHF.

V gene TRBV30 combines with J gene TRBJ2-5; perhaps TRBD2 as D (7 bases). Trimming took 5 bases from V and 4 from J, leaving 20 bases between them. CDR1 GTSNPN and CDR2 SVGIG come from the germline V gene (reference sequence). The CDR3 contains 15 residues. CDR3 DNA: TGTGCCTGGCGGATAGGGGGGGGAATAGGAGAGACCCAGTACTTC. This gives the protein CAWRIGGGIGETQYF.

V is TRBV6-1 and J is TRBJ1-5; the D gene is possibly TRBD1 (5 bases). The CDR3 has 14 amino acids. Per germline, CDR1 MNHNS and CDR2 SASEGT. V lost 6 bases, J lost 0 bases, and 9 bases lay in between. CDR3 sequence: CASRGTSSNQPQHF. The CDR3 region has the DNA TGTGCCAGCAGGGGGACTTCTAGCAATCAGCCCCAGCATTTT.

Notes on this clone: At one end, the junction sequence differs from germline, possibly due to a read error. CDR3 coding DNA: TGTGCCAGCAGCTTAAAGGGAGGCCATCAGATCTTC. Amino acids: CASSLKGGHQIF. The gene calls are TRBV11-2 and TRBJ2-1, with D maybe TRBD2 (6 bases). Germline CDR1 and CDR2: SGHAT and FQNNGV. There are 12 residues in the CDR3.

V is TRBV5-4 and J is TRBJ2-5; D remains unclear. This CDR3 has 14 amino acids. The germline V gene encodes CDR1 SGHNT and CDR2 YYREEE (reference sequence). V lost 4 bases and J lost 1, with 11 bases in between. In DNA form, the CDR3 reads TGTGCCAGCAGCCTGGCTCGTAGCCAAGAGACCCAGTACTTC. Encoded protein: CASSLARSQETQYF.

In its sample, this clone was seen a few times. The genes are TRBV30 and TRBJ2-2; 9 bases match TRBD1. J was trimmed by 5 bases and V by 1 base; bases with no gene match: 2. The germline CDR1 and CDR2 sequences are GTSNPN and SVGIG (reference sequence). The CDR3 covers 14 residues. In DNA form, the CDR3 reads TGTGCCTGGAGTGCCGGACAGGGGACCGGGGAGCTGTTTTTT. Encoded protein: CAWSAGQGTGELFF.

V usage is TRBV4-2 and J usage is TRBJ1-3, with D maybe TRBD1 (5 bases). Trimming removed 3 bases at V and 1 base at J, with 19 bases between. CDR1 and CDR2 (germline): LGHNA, YNFKEQ. The CDR3 runs 18 residues. The CDR3 bases are TGTGCCAGCAGCCAGTTACCAGCGGGACTAGGTTCTGGAAACACCATATATTTT. Its protein is CASSQLPAGLGSGNTIYF.

V usage is TRBV5-5 and J usage is TRBJ1-1; no reliable D call. Germline loops: CDR1 SGHKS, CDR2 YYEKEE (reference sequence). The CDR3 contains 14 residues. V was pared by 2 bases and J by 7 bases, with 15 bases between. The CDR3, as DNA: TGTGCCAGCAGCTTAAGGAGCAGTACAAATGAAGCTTTCTTT. Amino acids: CASSLRSSTNEAFF.

The sample holds a few counts of this clone. CDR3 sequence reads: CASSPTGYDTEAFF. The CDR3 bases are TGTGCCAGCAGCCCAACAGGGTACGACACTGAAGCTTTCTTT. This chain connects TRBV7-6 to TRBJ1-1, with D maybe TRBD1 (6 bases). Germline lookup yields CDR1 SGHVS and CDR2 FNYEAQ. Trimming stripped 5 bases from V and 3 bases from J, with 13 bases between. The CDR3 covers 14 residues.

This chain joins TRBV19 and TRBJ2-1; weak D call: TRBD1 (7 bases). V was cut by 3 bases and J by 7 bases, with 16 bases left in between. CDR3 length: 15 residues. Germline CDR1 and CDR2: LNHDA and SQIVND (reference sequence). CDR3 region: CASSIRGALLNEQFF. In nucleotides, the CDR3 is TGTGCCAGTAGTATCAGGGGGGCCCTTTTGAATGAGCAGTTCTTC.

The rearrangement uses TRBV7-3 and TRBJ2-1; 9 bases map to TRBD2. Germline V gene data show CDR1 as SGHTA and CDR2 as FQGTGA. This CDR3 region has 15 residues. J lost 9 bases, V lost 5 bases, and 11 bases had no gene match. The DNA of the CDR3 is TGTGCCAGCAGCCCCGGGGGGGGACTAGCCACTGAGCAGTTCTTC. Encoded protein: CASSPGGGLATEQFF.